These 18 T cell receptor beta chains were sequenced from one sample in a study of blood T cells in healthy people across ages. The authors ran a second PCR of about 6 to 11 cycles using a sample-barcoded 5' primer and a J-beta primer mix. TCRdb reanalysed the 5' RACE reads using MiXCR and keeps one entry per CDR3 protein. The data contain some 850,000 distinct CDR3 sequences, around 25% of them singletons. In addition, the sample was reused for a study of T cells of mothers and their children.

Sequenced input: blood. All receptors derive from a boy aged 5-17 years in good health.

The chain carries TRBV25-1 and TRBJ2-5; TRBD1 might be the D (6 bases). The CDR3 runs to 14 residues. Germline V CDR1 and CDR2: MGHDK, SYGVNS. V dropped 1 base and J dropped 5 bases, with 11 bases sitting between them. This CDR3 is CASSESSTGETQYF. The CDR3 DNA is TGTGCCAGCAGTGAATCGTCCACAGGGGAGACCCAGTACTTC. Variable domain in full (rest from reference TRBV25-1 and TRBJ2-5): EADIYQTPRYLVIGTGKKITLECSQTMGHDKMYWYQQDPGMELHLIHYSYGVNSTEKGDLSSESTVSRIRTEHFPLTLESARPSHTSQYLCASSESSTGETQYFGPGTRLLVL.

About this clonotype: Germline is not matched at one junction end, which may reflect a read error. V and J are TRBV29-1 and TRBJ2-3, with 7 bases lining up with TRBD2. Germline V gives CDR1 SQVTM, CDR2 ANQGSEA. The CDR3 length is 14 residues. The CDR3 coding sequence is TGCAGCGTTGAAGGACCTAGCGGCACAGATACGCGGTATTTT. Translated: CSVEGPSGTDTRYF.

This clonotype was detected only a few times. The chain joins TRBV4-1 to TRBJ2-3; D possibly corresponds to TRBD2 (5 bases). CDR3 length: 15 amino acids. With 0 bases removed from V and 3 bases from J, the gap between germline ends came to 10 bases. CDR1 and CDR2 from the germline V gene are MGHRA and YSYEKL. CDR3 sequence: CASSQEEVLTDTQYF. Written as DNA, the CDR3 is TGCGCCAGCAGCCAAGAGGAGGTCTTGACAGATACGCAGTATTTT.

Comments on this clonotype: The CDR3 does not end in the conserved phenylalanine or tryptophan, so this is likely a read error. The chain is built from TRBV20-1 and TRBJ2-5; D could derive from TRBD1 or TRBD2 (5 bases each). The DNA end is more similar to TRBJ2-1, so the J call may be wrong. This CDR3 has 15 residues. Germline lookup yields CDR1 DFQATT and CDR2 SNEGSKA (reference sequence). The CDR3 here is CSARSTGTPRDEQFL. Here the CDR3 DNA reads TGCAGTGCCAGGTCTACCGGGACCCCAAGGGATGAGCAGTTCCTC.

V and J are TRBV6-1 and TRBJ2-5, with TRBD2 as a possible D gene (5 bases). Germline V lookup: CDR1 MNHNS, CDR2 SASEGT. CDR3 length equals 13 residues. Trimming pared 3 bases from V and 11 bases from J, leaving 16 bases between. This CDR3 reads CASSEDRAWEQYF. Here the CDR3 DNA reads TGTGCCAGCAGTGAGGACCGCGCCTGGGAGCAGTACTTC.

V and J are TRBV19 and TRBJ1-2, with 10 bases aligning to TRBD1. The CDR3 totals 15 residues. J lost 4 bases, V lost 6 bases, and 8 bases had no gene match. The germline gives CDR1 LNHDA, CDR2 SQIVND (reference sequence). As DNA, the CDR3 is TGTGCCAGTAGGATGGGACAGGGGCTCGCCTATGGCTACACCTTC. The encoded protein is CASRMGQGLAYGYTF.

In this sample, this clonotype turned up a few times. The CDR3 protein is CASSLGRVSRDEQFF. The CDR3 region has the DNA TGCGCCAGCAGCTTGGGACGGGTTTCTCGGGATGAGCAGTTCTTC. The chain combines TRBV5-1 with TRBJ2-5; no firm D call. The end of the DNA is better explained by TRBJ2-1, so the J call may be wrong. Germline V gives CDR1 SGHRS, CDR2 YFSETQ. This CDR3 is built from 15 residues.

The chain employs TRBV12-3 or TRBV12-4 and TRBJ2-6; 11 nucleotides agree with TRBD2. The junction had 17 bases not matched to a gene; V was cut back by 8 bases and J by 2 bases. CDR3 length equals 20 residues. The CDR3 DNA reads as TGTGCCAGCGGGGGGAATCTAGCGGGGGGCCACCCTCCTGGGGCCAACGTCCTGACTTTC. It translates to CASGGNLAGGHPPGANVLTF.

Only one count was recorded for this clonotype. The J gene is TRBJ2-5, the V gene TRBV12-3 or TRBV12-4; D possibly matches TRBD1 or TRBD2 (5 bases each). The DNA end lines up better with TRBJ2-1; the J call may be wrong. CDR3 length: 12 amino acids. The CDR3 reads CASSFRDDEQFF. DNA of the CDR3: TGTGCCAGCAGTTTCCGGGACGATGAGCAGTTCTTC.

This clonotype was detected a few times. CDR3 in amino acids: CASSKEDRGPHYEQYF. The CDR3 DNA follows: TGTGCCAGCAGCAAGGAGGACAGGGGGCCACATTACGAGCAGTACTTC. The chain links TRBV21-1 to TRBJ2-7; the table's D call of TRBD1 was not tested on the DNA. TRBV21-1 is assigned pseudogene status. The CDR3 loop spans 16 amino acids.

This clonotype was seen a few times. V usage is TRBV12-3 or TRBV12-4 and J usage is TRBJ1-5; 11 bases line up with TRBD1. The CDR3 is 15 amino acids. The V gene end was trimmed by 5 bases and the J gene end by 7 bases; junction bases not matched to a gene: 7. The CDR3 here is CASSARTGGDQPQHF. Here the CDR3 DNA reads TGTGCCAGCAGTGCCCGGACAGGGGGCGACCAGCCCCAGCATTTT.

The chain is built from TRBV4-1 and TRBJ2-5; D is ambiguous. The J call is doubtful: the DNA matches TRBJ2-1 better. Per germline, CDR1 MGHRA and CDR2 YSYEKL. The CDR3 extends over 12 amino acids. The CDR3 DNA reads TGCGCCAGCAGCCAAGCGGATGATGAGCAGTTCTTC. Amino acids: CASSQADDEQFF.

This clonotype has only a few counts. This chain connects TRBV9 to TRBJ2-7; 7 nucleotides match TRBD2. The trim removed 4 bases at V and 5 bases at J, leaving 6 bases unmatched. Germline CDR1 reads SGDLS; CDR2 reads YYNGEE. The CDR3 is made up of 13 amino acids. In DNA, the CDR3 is TGTGCCAGCAGCCGGGCGGGAGTAGACGAGCAGTACTTC. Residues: CASSRAGVDEQYF.

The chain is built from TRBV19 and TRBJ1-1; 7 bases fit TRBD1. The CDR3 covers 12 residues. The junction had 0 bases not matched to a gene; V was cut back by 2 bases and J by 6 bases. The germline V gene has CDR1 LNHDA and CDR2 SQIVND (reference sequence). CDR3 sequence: CASSITGAEAFF. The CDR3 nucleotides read TGTGCCAGTAGTATAACAGGGGCTGAAGCTTTCTTT.

The CDR3, as DNA: TGCAGTGCGATGCCCGGGACAGGGACCTACGAGCAGTACTTC. It yields the protein CSAMPGTGTYEQYF. This chain joins TRBV20-1 and TRBJ2-7, with 9 bases fitting TRBD1. V shed 6 bases and J 2 bases; nucleotides not matched to a gene: 8. CDR1 and CDR2 (germline): DFQATT, SNEGSKA (reference sequence). The CDR3 contains 14 residues.

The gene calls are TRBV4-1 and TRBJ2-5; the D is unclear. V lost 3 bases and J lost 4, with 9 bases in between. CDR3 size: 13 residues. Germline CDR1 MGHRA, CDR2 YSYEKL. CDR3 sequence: CASSQPTAETQYF. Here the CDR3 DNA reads TGCGCCAGCAGCCAGCCAACCGCAGAGACCCAGTACTTC.

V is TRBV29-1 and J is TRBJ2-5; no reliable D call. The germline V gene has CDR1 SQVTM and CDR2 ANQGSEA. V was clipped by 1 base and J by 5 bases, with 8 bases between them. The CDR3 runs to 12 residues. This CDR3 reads CSVEVLGETQYF. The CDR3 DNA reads TGCAGCGTTGAAGTCTTGGGGGAGACCCAGTACTTC.

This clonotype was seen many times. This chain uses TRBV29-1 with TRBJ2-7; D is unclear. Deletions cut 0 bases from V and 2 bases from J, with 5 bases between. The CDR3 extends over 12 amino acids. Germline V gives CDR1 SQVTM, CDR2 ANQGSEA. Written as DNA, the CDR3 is TGCAGCGTTGAAGACAGTACCTACGAGCAGTACTTC. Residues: CSVEDSTYEQYF.